The 23 T cell receptor beta chains given below trace back to one sample, sequenced in a study of blood T cell repertoires in COVID-19. Assay: immunoSEQ multiplex PCR; the TCRdb copy retains only in-frame clones and omits some. The table lists 200,000 to 250,000 clones, 82% of them singletons. The sequenced sample consisted of peripheral blood. Source of these receptors: a woman between 35 and 50 years old with acute or convalescent COVID-19.

A single count supports this clone. The chain links TRBV20-1 to TRBJ1-5, with a possible D match to TRBD1 (5 bases). Germline V lookup: CDR1 DFQATT, CDR2 SNEGSKA (reference sequence). V lost 3 bases and J 2 bases, leaving 11 bases between the germline ends. This CDR3 region has 14 residues. CDR3 sequence (DNA): TGCAGTGCTAGTTTACCGGGGGGCAATCAGCCCCAGCATTTT. It is translated as CSASLPGGNQPQHF.

The chain uses TRBV2 and TRBJ2-7; 10 bases map to TRBD2. CDR1 and CDR2 from the germline V gene are SNHLY and FYNNEI. There are 19 residues in the CDR3. The junction had 18 bases not matched to a gene; V was cut back by 4 bases and J by 3 bases. For the CDR3, the DNA is TGTGCCAGCAGTGGGCCGCGGGTCCCGGGACTAGCGAGTAGCTACGAGCAGTACTTC. Encoded protein: CASSGPRVPGLASSYEQYF.

This chain connects TRBV20-1 to TRBJ2-2; perhaps D is TRBD1 or TRBD2 (5 bases each). There are 16 residues in the CDR3. With 3 bases removed from V and 0 bases from J, the gap between germline ends came to 14 bases. The germline V gene has CDR1 DFQATT and CDR2 SNEGSKA (reference sequence). CDR3 nucleotides: TGCAGTGCTAGTGGACTGGGGCTTGCGAACACCGGGGAGCTGTTTTTT. Its protein is CSASGLGLANTGELFF.

This chain connects TRBV5-4 to TRBJ2-5; TRBD2 is a possible D gene (6 bases). Per germline, CDR1 SGHNT and CDR2 YYREEE (reference sequence). The V end was cut by 6 bases, the J end by 2 bases, with 17 bases between. This CDR3 is built from 15 residues. The CDR3 is CASTPMRGAQETQYF. In DNA, the CDR3 is TGTGCCAGCACCCCCATGCGGGGTGCTCAAGAGACCCAGTACTTC.

The chain recombines TRBV13 with TRBJ2-3; D may be TRBD2 (6 bases). Germline loops: CDR1 PRHDT, CDR2 FYEKMQ (reference sequence). This CDR3 contains 14 residues. V was cut by 3 bases and J by 3 bases, with 10 bases left in between. CDR3 sequence (DNA): TGTGCCAGCAGCTTGCGGGGTGGGACAGATACGCAGTATTTT. This encodes CASSLRGGTDTQYF.

The rearrangement joins TRBV11-2 to TRBJ1-2; no clear D gene. Deletions cut 1 base from V and 6 bases from J, with 9 bases between. Germline V gives CDR1 SGHAT, CDR2 FQNNGV. The CDR3 is made up of 13 amino acids. For the CDR3, the DNA is TGTGCCAGCAGCTTAGCGGGGAGCCATGGCTACACCTTC. Amino acids: CASSLAGSHGYTF.

This chain joins TRBV5-1 and TRBJ2-2, with 10 bases fitting TRBD1. Germline V CDR1 and CDR2: SGHRS, YFSETQ. The CDR3 consists of 15 residues. After removal of 3 bases from V and 3 bases from J, the junction contained 2 bases not matched to a gene. CDR3 loop: CASSYGTGDTGELFF. The CDR3, as DNA: TGCGCCAGCAGCTACGGGACAGGGGACACCGGGGAGCTGTTTTTT. The full variable domain, with the rest looked up from reference TRBV5-1 and TRBJ2-2, is KAGVTQTPRYLIKTRGQQVTLSCSPISGHRSVSWYQQTPGQGLQFLFEYFSETQRNKGNFPGRFSGRQFSNSRSEMNVSTLELGDSALYLCASSYGTGDTGELFFGEGSRLTVL.

The rearrangement joins TRBV19 to TRBJ1-4, with no clear D. This CDR3 is 15 amino acids long. Germline loops: CDR1 LNHDA, CDR2 SQIVND (reference sequence). The ends were cut back, 5 bases at V and 2 bases at J, with 12 bases in the middle. The CDR3 coding sequence is TGTGCCAGTAGTCTTGGGAGGGCTACTAATGAAAAACTGTTTTTT. It encodes CASSLGRATNEKLFF.

This chain links TRBV7-2 with TRBJ2-7, with 11 bases fitting TRBD2. CDR3 length: 17 amino acids. Looked up from germline, CDR1 is SGHTA and CDR2 is FQGNSA. Trimming cost V 2 bases and J 3 bases; bases outside gene matches: 9. CDR3 protein: CASSLFRSGTSGYEQYF. The CDR3 coding sequence is TGTGCCAGCAGCTTATTTCGTTCCGGGACTAGCGGCTACGAGCAGTACTTC.

This rearrangement joins TRBV5-5 to TRBJ2-7, with a weak D call TRBD2 (5 bases). The V end lost 3 bases, the J end lost 2 bases, and 9 bases lay between the germline ends. Germline CDR1 SGHKS, CDR2 YYEKEE (reference sequence). The CDR3 loop spans 13 amino acids. The CDR3 DNA is TGTGCCAGCAGCTCCCGGGAAACCTACGAGCAGTACTTC. Protein: CASSSRETYEQYF.

The chain has TRBV18 and TRBJ1-1; D is ambiguous. CDR3 length: 14 residues. The V and J ends lost 2 bases and 0 bases respectively, with 7 bases between them. Germline V gene lookup returns CDR1 KGHSH and CDR2 LQKENI. CDR3 DNA: TGTGCCAGCTCACCAGTCAGTATGAACACTGAAGCTTTCTTT. The encoded protein is CASSPVSMNTEAFF.

The chain is built from TRBV25-1 and TRBJ2-7, with unresolved D. CDR1 and CDR2 (germline): MGHDK, SYGVNS. V was trimmed by 8 bases and J by 1 base, leaving 12 bases between them. The CDR3 extends over 13 amino acids. Here the CDR3 DNA reads TGTGCCAGCCTCCCACCCGGTTCCTACGAGCAGTACTTC. The encoded protein is CASLPPGSYEQYF.

This chain joins TRBV27 and TRBJ2-1; 12 nucleotides agree with TRBD1. V shed 4 bases and J 8 bases; nucleotides not matched to a gene: 9. The CDR3 has 16 amino acids. Per the germline V gene, CDR1 is MNHEY and CDR2 is SMNVEV (reference sequence). The DNA of the CDR3 is TGTGCCAGCAGTTCCCTGGGACAGGGGGCGATGTATGAGCAGTTCTTC. Encoded protein: CASSSLGQGAMYEQFF.

The chain recombines TRBV6-5 with TRBJ2-2; D remains unclear. Germline lookup yields CDR1 MNHEY and CDR2 SVGAGI. With 0 bases removed from V and 4 bases from J, the gap between germline ends came to 3 bases. The CDR3 runs 13 residues. The CDR3 reads CASSYSSTGELFF. Written as DNA, the CDR3 is TGTGCCAGCAGTTACTCGAGCACCGGGGAGCTGTTTTTT.

V usage is TRBV3-1 (or the pseudogene TRBV3-2) and J usage is TRBJ1-6, with TRBD1 as a possible D gene (5 bases). Trimming took off 0 bases at V and 10 bases at J, with 13 bases between the two ends. CDR1 and CDR2 from the germline V gene are LGHDT and YNNKEL (reference sequence). This CDR3 is 15 amino acids long. CDR3 amino acids: CASSQDFGGGSPLHF. The CDR3 coding sequence is TGTGCCAGCAGCCAAGACTTCGGGGGAGGGTCACCCCTCCACTTT.

V is TRBV12-3 or TRBV12-4 and J is TRBJ2-7, with D tentatively TRBD1 (5 bases). Trimming removed 5 bases from V and 4 bases from J, with 6 bases in between. The CDR3 sequence is 11 residues long. Here the CDR3 DNA reads TGTGCCAGCAGTAAGGGGTACGAGCAGTACTTC. Translated: CASSKGYEQYF.

V is TRBV6-5 and J is TRBJ2-1; D is perhaps TRBD2 (6 bases). Trimming took 5 bases from V and 9 from J, leaving 11 bases between them. The germline gives CDR1 MNHEY, CDR2 SVGAGI. This CDR3 spans 12 amino acids. This chain's CDR3 is CASSIWRAEQFF. The CDR3 nucleotides read TGTGCCAGCAGTATCTGGAGGGCTGAGCAGTTCTTC.

This clone was seen many times. The chain carries TRBV11-3 and TRBJ2-1, with a weak D call TRBD2 (6 bases). Per germline, CDR1 SGHNT and CDR2 YENEEA. The CDR3 consists of 14 residues. V dropped 4 bases and J dropped 9 bases, with 16 bases sitting between them. The CDR3, as DNA: TGTGCCAGCAGCTCCGGGAGTAATTCGCGTGAGCAGTTCTTC. Protein product: CASSSGSNSREQFF. Filled out from reference TRBV11-3 and TRBJ2-1, the complete variable domain reads EAGVVQSPRYKIIEKKQPVAFWCNPISGHNTLYWYLQNLGQGPELLIRYENEEAVDDSQLPKDRFSAERLKGVDSTLKIQPAELGDSAVYLCASSSGSNSREQFFGPGTRLTVL.

V is TRBV19 and J is TRBJ1-2, with 11 bases identical to TRBD1. Germline values: CDR1 LNHDA, CDR2 SQIVND (reference sequence). The V and J ends lost 10 bases and 8 bases, in that order; junction bases with no gene match: 9. This CDR3 spans 13 amino acids. In DNA, the CDR3 is TGTGCCACCCTGGACAGGGGGCTGGGGGGCTACACCTTC. Translation: CATLDRGLGGYTF. Variable domain in full (rest from reference TRBV19 and TRBJ1-2): DGGITQSPKYLFRKEGQNVTLSCEQNLNHDAMYWYRQDPGQGLRLIYYSQIVNDFQKGDIAEGYSVSREKKESFPLTVTSAQKNPTAFYLCATLDRGLGGYTFGSGTRLTVV.

The J gene is TRBJ2-3, the V gene TRBV19; TRBD1 matches at 9 bases. After removal of 9 bases from V and 0 bases from J, the junction contained 7 bases not matched to a gene. The germline CDR1 and CDR2 sequences are LNHDA and SQIVND (reference sequence). This CDR3 region has 15 residues. Here the CDR3 reads CASRQGVTSTDTQYF. The DNA of the CDR3 is TGTGCCAGCAGACAGGGGGTTACTAGCACAGATACGCAGTATTTT.

Written as DNA, the CDR3 is TGCGCCAGCAGCCAAGATCCAGATAGCGGGAGCTCCTACAATGAGCAGTTCTTC. It is translated as CASSQDPDSGSSYNEQFF. The chain has TRBV4-3 and TRBJ2-1; 9 bases map to TRBD2. The CDR3 runs 18 residues. V shed 0 bases, J shed 0 bases, and the junction held 6 bases outside the gene matches. CDR1 is LGHNA, CDR2 YSLEER, per germline.

The J gene is TRBJ2-2, the V gene TRBV28; a weak D match, TRBD2 (5 bases). The ends were cut back, 8 bases at V and 0 bases at J, with 7 bases in the middle. Germline assignment: CDR1 MDHEN and CDR2 SYDVKM. The CDR3 is 13 amino acids. The CDR3 here is CASSLANTGELFF. CDR3 bases: TGTGCCAGCTCACTAGCGAACACCGGGGAGCTGTTTTTT.

For the CDR3, the DNA is TGTGCCAGCAGAAGAGGGACAGCCGATCAGCCCCAGCATTTT. It encodes CASRRGTADQPQHF. J is TRBJ1-5 and V is TRBV6-6; 7 bases are shared with TRBD1. J gave up 5 bases and V 6 bases, and 7 bases lay outside the gene matches. The CDR3 is made up of 14 amino acids. Germline V CDR1 and CDR2: MNHNY, SVGAGI (reference sequence).